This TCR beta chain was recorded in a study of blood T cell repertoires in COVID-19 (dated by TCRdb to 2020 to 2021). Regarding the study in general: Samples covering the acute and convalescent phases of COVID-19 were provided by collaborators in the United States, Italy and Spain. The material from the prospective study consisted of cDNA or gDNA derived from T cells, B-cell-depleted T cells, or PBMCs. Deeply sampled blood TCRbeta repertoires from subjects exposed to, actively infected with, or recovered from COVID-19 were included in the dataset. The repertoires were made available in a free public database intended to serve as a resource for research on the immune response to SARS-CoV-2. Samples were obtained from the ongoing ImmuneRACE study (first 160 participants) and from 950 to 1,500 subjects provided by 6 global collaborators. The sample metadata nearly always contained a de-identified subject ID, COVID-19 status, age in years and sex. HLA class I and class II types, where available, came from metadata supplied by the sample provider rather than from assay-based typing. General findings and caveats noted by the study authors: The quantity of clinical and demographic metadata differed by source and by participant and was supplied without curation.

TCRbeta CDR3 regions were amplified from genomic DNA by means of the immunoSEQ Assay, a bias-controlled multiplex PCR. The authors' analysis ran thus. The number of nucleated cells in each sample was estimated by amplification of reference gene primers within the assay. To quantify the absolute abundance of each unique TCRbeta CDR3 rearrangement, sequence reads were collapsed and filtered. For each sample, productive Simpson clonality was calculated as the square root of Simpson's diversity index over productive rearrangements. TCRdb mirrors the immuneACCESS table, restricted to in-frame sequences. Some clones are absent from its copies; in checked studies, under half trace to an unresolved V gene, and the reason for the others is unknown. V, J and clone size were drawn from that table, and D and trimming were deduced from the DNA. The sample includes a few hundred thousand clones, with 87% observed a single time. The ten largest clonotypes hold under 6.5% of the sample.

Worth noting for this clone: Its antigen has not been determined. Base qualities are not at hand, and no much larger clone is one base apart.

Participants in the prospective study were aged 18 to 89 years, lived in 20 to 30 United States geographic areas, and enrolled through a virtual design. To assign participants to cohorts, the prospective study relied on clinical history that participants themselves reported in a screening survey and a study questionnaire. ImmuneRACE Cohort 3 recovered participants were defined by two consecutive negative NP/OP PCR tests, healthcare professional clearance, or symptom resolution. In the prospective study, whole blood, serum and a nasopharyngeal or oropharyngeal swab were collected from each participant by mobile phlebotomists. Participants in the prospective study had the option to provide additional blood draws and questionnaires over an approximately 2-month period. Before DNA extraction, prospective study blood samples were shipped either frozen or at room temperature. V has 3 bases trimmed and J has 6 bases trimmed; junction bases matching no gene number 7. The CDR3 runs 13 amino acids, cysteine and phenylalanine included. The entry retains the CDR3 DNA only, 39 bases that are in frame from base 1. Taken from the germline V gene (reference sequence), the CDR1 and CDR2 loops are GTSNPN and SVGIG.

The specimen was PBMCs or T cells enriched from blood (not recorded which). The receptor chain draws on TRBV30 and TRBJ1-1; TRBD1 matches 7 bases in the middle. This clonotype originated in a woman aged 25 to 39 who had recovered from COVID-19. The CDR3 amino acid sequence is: CAWSLQGWAEAFF. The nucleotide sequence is TGTGCCTGGAGCCTACAGGGGTGGGCTGAAGCTTTCTTT.